Listed below are T cell receptor beta chains from one sample, sequenced in a study of T cells in Graves' hyperthyroidism and ophthalmopathy. TCRdb used MiXCR to reprocess the multiplex PCR reads, holding one entry per CDR3 protein. This table holds around 36,000 distinct CDR3 sequences, under 60% found once. Source material: blood. The receptors were sampled from a man aged 35 to 55 with Graves' ophthalmopathy. Each CDR3 is given with its conserved first and last residue. Fields, in order: J gene, D gene, clone size, V gene, CDR3 protein, CDR3 DNA. A D gene is named only where the DNA matches it firmly. Clone size is given for some rows only: seen once, a few or many times, or a class if the clone is expanded.

>TRBJ2-3|.|many|TRBV24-1
CATSDTGDSGTDTQYF
TGTGCCACCAGTGACACGGGGGACTCAGGCACAGATACGCAGTATTTT
>TRBJ2-5|.|many|TRBV3-1
CASSQAGEETQYF
TGTGCCAGCAGCCAAGCCGGGGAGGAGACCCAGTACTTC
>TRBJ2-1|TRBD1|.|TRBV9
CASSVTGVGNEQFF
TGTGCCAGCAGCGTGACAGGGGTGGGCAATGAGCAGTTCTTC
>TRBJ2-1|.|many|TRBV12-5
CASGLSGGHEQFF
TGTGCTAGTGGTTTGTCTGGGGGGCATGAGCAGTTCTTC
>TRBJ2-7|TRBD2|.|TRBV9
CASSGEYGGANEQYF
TGTGCCAGCAGCGGAGAATACGGGGGGGCCAATGAGCAGTACTTC
>TRBJ1-1|TRBD1|many|TRBV5-6
CASSLKGALTEAFF
TGTGCCAGCAGCTTGAAGGGGGCCCTAACTGAAGCTTTCTTT
>TRBJ2-4|TRBD2|.|TRBV5-4
CASSIAGNIQYF
TGTGCCAGCAGTATAGCGGGAAACATTCAGTACTTC
>TRBJ1-4|.|.|TRBV14
CASGRGDTGYEKLFF
TGTGCCAGCGGCCGTGGGGACACGGGCTATGAAAAACTGTTCTTT
>TRBJ2-1|TRBD2|.|TRBV7-9
CASSPAETSGNEQFF
TGTGCCAGCAGTCCAGCGGAGACTAGCGGAAATGAGCAGTTCTTC
>TRBJ1-4|.|many|TRBV18
CASSDGQEKLFF
TGTGCCAGCTCAGACGGACAGGAAAAACTGTTTTTT
>TRBJ2-6|TRBD2|.|TRBV11-2
CASREGGLAGANVLTF
TGTGCCAGCAGGGAAGGGGGACTAGCGGGGGCCAACGTCCTGACTTTC
>TRBJ2-1|.|many|TRBV6-5
CASSYSIVDEQFF
TGTGCCAGCAGTTACTCGATTGTAGATGAGCAGTTCTTC
>TRBJ1-6|.|many|TRBV4-2
CASSQGAYNSPLHF
TGTGCCAGCAGCCAAGGCGCCTATAATTCACCCCTCCACTTT
>TRBJ1-6|.|many|TRBV12-3/TRBV12-4
CASSLTGYSPLHF
TGTGCCAGCAGTCTGACAGGATATTCACCCCTCCACTTT
>TRBJ2-7|TRBD1|.|TRBV7-6
CASSLGGTGFYEQYF
TGTGCCAGCAGCCTAGGCGGGACAGGGTTTTACGAGCAGTACTTC
>TRBJ1-1|.|.|TRBV20-1
CSADGARGTEAFF
TGCAGTGCAGACGGGGCTAGGGGCACTGAAGCTTTCTTT
>TRBJ1-5|.|.|TRBV7-2
CASSLGGGPYSNQPQHF
TGTGCCAGCAGCTTGGGGGGGGGGCCTTATAGCAATCAGCCCCAGCATTTT
>TRBJ1-2|.|.|TRBV7-8
CASSVTELSYGYTF
TGTGCCAGCAGCGTGACAGAGTTGAGCTATGGCTACACCTTC
>TRBJ1-5|TRBD1|.|TRBV20-1
CSANPTGSNQPQHF
TGCAGTGCTAACCCGACAGGGAGCAATCAGCCCCAGCATTTT
>TRBJ1-4|TRBD1|many|TRBV6-6
CASRPGGRGNEKLFF
TGTGCCAGCAGACCAGGGGGGCGCGGTAATGAAAAACTGTTTTTT
>TRBJ2-7|TRBD1|.|TRBV20-1
CSATGGAPPCSYEQYF
TGCAGTGCCACAGGGGGTGCACCTCCGTGCTCCTACGAGCAGTACTTC
>TRBJ2-7|TRBD2|.|TRBV10-3
CAISARGGYEQYF
TGTGCCATCAGTGCTAGGGGAGGGTACGAGCAGTACTTC
>TRBJ1-3|.|.|TRBV2
CASSERGSGNTIYF
TGTGCCAGCAGTGAGCGTGGTTCTGGAAACACCATATATTTT
>TRBJ1-4|.|many|TRBV12-3/TRBV12-4
CASSSGQEEEKLFF
TGTGCCAGCAGTTCGGGGCAGGAAGAGGAAAAACTGTTTTTT
>TRBJ1-1|TRBD1|.|TRBV7-2
CASSPPDRDTEAFF
TGTGCCAGCAGCCCGCCCGACAGGGACACTGAAGCTTTCTTT
>TRBJ1-2|.|many|TRBV18
CASSPYREIDGYTF
TGTGCCAGCTCACCGTACAGGGAAATTGATGGCTACACCTTC
>TRBJ2-7|TRBD2|many|TRBV3-1
CASSQGGRGATTIYEQYF
TGTGCCAGCAGCCAAGGGGGGAGGGGAGCGACGACCATTTACGAGCAGTACTTC
>TRBJ2-7|TRBD2|.|TRBV2
CASSESGLEYF
TGTGCCAGCAGTGAAAGCGGACTAGAGTACTTC
>TRBJ2-7|TRBD2|once|TRBV30
CARSLVTGTSGRNEQYF
TGTGCCCGGAGTTTAGTCACCGGGACTAGCGGGAGGAACGAGCAGTACTTC
>TRBJ1-1|.|many|TRBV12-3/TRBV12-4
CASSLAGGIGEAFF
TGTGCCAGCAGTTTAGCGGGGGGCATCGGTGAAGCTTTCTTT
>TRBJ2-7|.|.|TRBV20-1
CSATDPRSFLQVNEQYF
TGCAGTGCTACCGACCCCCGTAGCTTCCTTCAGGTTAACGAGCAGTACTTC
>TRBJ1-1|.|many|TRBV19
CASRDMNTEAFF
TGTGCCAGTAGGGACATGAACACTGAAGCTTTCTTT
>TRBJ2-1|TRBD1|many|TRBV6-1
CASRPGQGADEQFF
TGTGCCAGCAGGCCAGGACAGGGGGCTGATGAGCAGTTCTTC
>TRBJ2-7|.|many|TRBV5-8
CASSPSSYEQYF
TGTGCCAGCAGCCCCAGCTCCTACGAGCAGTACTTC
>TRBJ2-3|TRBD1|.|TRBV3-1
CASSRSLGQVDAQYF
TGTGCCAGCAGCCGAAGCCTCGGACAGGTAGATGCGCAGTATTTT
>TRBJ1-3|.|.|TRBV7-2
CASSLGGVGNTIYF
TGTGCCAGCAGCTTAGGAGGGGTCGGAAACACCATATATTTT
>TRBJ2-7|TRBD2|.|TRBV20-1
CSAAFQETSGRGEQYF
TGCAGTGCGGCGTTCCAAGAGACTAGCGGGAGAGGCGAGCAGTACTTC
>TRBJ2-3|.|.|TRBV11-2
CASSTGTPHTQYF
TGTGCCAGCAGCACGGGGACCCCCCATACGCAGTATTTT
>TRBJ1-5|.|.|TRBV7-6
CASSQPMTSNQPQHF
TGTGCCAGCAGCCAGCCCATGACTAGCAATCAGCCCCAGCATTTT
>TRBJ1-2|.|.|TRBV9
CASSSTGGSYGYTF
TGTGCCAGCAGCTCGACAGGAGGATCCTATGGCTACACCTTC
>TRBJ1-1|.|.|TRBV15
CATSKKWNTEAFF
TGTGCCACCAGCAAGAAATGGAACACTGAAGCTTTCTTT
>TRBJ1-6|.|once|TRBV20-1
CSAQSGQGRSPLHF
TGCAGTGCTCAGAGCGGGCAGGGAAGATCACCCCTCCACTTT